Below, 5 T cell receptor beta chains from the same sample are listed, as sequenced in a study of cytomegalovirus exposure and HLA in healthy donors. The PCR made use of 60 Vbeta and 13 Jbeta primers. TCRdb keeps only in-frame clones here, not all; method: immunoSEQ multiplex PCR. The sample carries more than 95,000 clones, 81% recorded once. Sequenced: PBMCs. The source of these receptors is a man aged 18-30 years in good health and CMV-seropositive.

The V and J genes are TRBV11-2 and TRBJ2-5, with 7 bases identical to TRBD1. J gave up 5 bases and V 5 bases, and 11 bases lay outside the gene matches. This CDR3 has 15 amino acids. Germline V lookup: CDR1 SGHAT, CDR2 FQNNGV. The DNA of the CDR3 is TGTGCCAGCAGCGTGTACAGGGGTTTGGGGGAGACCCAGTACTTC. This codes for CASSVYRGLGETQYF.

Details on this clone: One end of the junction fails to match germline, which may point to a read error. The CDR3 coding sequence is TGTGCCAGCAGTGAACTAGCCGGGCGTTATAGTTCACCCCTCCACTTT. Residues: CASSELAGRYSSPLHF. V usage is TRBV6-1 and J usage is TRBJ1-6; D unclear. In germline, CDR1 is MNHNS, CDR2 SASEGT. This CDR3 is built from 16 residues.

Regarding this clone: At one end, the junction sequence differs from germline, possibly due to a read error. Different DNA sequences within this sample yield the same CDR3. The chain joins TRBV19 to TRBJ2-6; 9 positions agree with TRBD1. The CDR3 sequence is 19 residues long. Per germline, CDR1 LNHDA and CDR2 SQIVND (reference sequence). CDR3: CASSIPSGDRASGANVLTF. In DNA form, the CDR3 reads TGTGCTAGTAGTATCCCCTCCGGGGACAGGGCCTCTGGGGCCAACGTCCTGACTTTC.

On this clone itself: Relative to the germline gene, one junction end is altered; a read error may explain this. This chain links TRBV7-9 with TRBJ2-5; 8 positions match TRBD2. Germline CDR1 SEHNR, CDR2 FQNEAQ (reference sequence). The CDR3 extends over 16 amino acids. The CDR3 loop is CSSSGPPGGEKETQYF. CDR3 bases: TGTTCCAGCAGCGGCCCCCCGGGGGGGGAAAAAGAGACCCAGTACTTC.

The V call is TRBV4-3, the J call TRBJ2-2; 13 bases align to TRBD2. In germline, CDR1 is LGHNA, CDR2 YSLEER. The CDR3 is 18 residues long. The J segment lost 2 bases and the V segment lost 4 bases, leaving 7 bases of the junction unmatched. The CDR3 spells CASSLRLAGGPNTGELFF. Here the CDR3 DNA reads TGCGCCAGCAGCCTACGACTAGCGGGGGGTCCCAACACCGGGGAGCTGTTTTTT.